This entry lists 16 T cell receptor beta chains sequenced from one sample in a study of cytomegalovirus exposure and HLA in healthy donors. PCR primers comprised 60 Vbeta and 13 Jbeta primers. Clones were sequenced by immunoSEQ multiplex PCR, and TCRdb holds only the in-frame ones, with some missing. This sample yields about 170,000 clones, of which approximately 78% are seen a single time; 2% to 3% belongs to the top ten. The sequencing sample was made of PBMCs. The receptors were gathered from a male donor in good health and CMV-seronegative.

The chain couples TRBV19 to TRBJ2-7, with TRBD2 identical over 9 bases. V shed 5 bases and J 0 bases; nucleotides not matched to a gene: 8. The germline CDR1 and CDR2 sequences are LNHDA and SQIVND (reference sequence). CDR3 size: 16 residues. CDR3 sequence reads: CASSSQTSGLSYEQYF. The DNA of the CDR3 is TGTGCCAGTAGTTCCCAGACTAGCGGACTCTCCTACGAGCAGTACTTC.

The gene calls are TRBV5-1 and TRBJ1-6, with no clear D. The V gene's germline CDR1 is SGHRS and CDR2 YFSETQ. The germline V and J ends were trimmed by 0 bases and 6 bases, with 10 bases remaining between them. This CDR3 has 15 residues. CDR3 region: CASSLGTSGNSPLHF. In nucleotides, the CDR3 is TGCGCCAGCAGCTTGGGCACGTCGGGTAATTCACCCCTCCACTTT.

This clone was observed a few times. V and J are TRBV7-8 and TRBJ1-3; D not resolved. The CDR3 covers 17 residues. Trimming shortened V by 0 bases and J by 0 bases, and 12 bases separated the two germline ends. Germline values: CDR1 SGHVS, CDR2 FQNEAQ. The CDR3 region has the DNA TGTGCCAGCAGCTTAGCGGCAGGCAGGTTCTCTGGAAACACCATATATTTT. Amino acids: CASSLAAGRFSGNTIYF.

The chain links TRBV6-1 to TRBJ2-7; TRBD2 matches at 7 bases. CDR3 length: 14 amino acids. Germline values: CDR1 MNHNS, CDR2 SASEGT. With 4 bases clipped from V and 1 base from J, the junction kept 4 bases outside the gene matches. In DNA form, the CDR3 reads TGTGCCAGCAGTGCGTTGGGAGGGTCCTACGAGCAGTACTTC. Residues: CASSALGGSYEQYF.

The chain combines TRBV9 with TRBJ1-1; no clear D. With 0 bases removed from V and 1 base from J, the gap between germline ends came to 7 bases. Germline V gives CDR1 SGDLS, CDR2 YYNGEE. The CDR3 sequence is 14 residues long. The CDR3 region is CASSVDIRNTEAFF. In DNA, the CDR3 is TGTGCCAGCAGCGTAGATATCAGGAACACTGAAGCTTTCTTT.

CDR3 amino acids: CASSQDPGQANYGYTF. The CDR3 DNA reads as TGCGCCAGCAGCCAAGATCCTGGACAGGCTAACTATGGCTACACCTTC. V usage is TRBV4-3 and J usage is TRBJ1-2; 7 nucleotides agree with TRBD1. The length of the CDR3 is 16 residues. Germline CDR1 is LGHNA and CDR2 is YSLEER. With 0 bases clipped from V and 0 bases from J, the junction kept 4 bases outside the gene matches.

The chain carries TRBV9 and TRBJ1-1; 8 bases agree with TRBD1. This CDR3 region has 14 residues. The V gene end was trimmed by 3 bases and the J gene end by 5 bases; junction bases not matched to a gene: 6. Germline CDR1 SGDLS, CDR2 YYNGEE. The CDR3 sequence is CASSAAGGYTEAFF. For the CDR3, the DNA is TGTGCCAGCAGCGCCGCAGGGGGCTATACTGAAGCTTTCTTT.

The chain combines TRBV5-1 with TRBJ2-5; TRBD2 agrees at 14 bases. CDR3 length: 17 amino acids. V lost 0 bases to trimming and J lost 6 bases; unmatched junction nucleotides: 7. CDR1 and CDR2 (germline): SGHRS, YFSETQ. The CDR3 DNA reads as TGCGCCAGCAGCTTGGGACTAGCGGGGGGGCCGACCCAGACCCAGTACTTC. Translation: CASSLGLAGGPTQTQYF. The complete variable domain, with remaining parts taken from reference TRBV5-1 and TRBJ2-5, reads KAGVTQTPRYLIKTRGQQVTLSCSPISGHRSVSWYQQTPGQGLQFLFEYFSETQRNKGNFPGRFSGRQFSNSRSEMNVSTLELGDSALYLCASSLGLAGGPTQTQYFGPGTRLLVL.

This chain uses TRBV12-1 with TRBJ2-5; TRBD2 is the table's D call and was not checked against the DNA. TRBV12-1 is shown as a pseudogene. CDR3 length: 18 amino acids. The CDR3 spells CASIWGGWSVLCQETQYF. The CDR3 DNA sequence: TGTGCCAGCATCTGGGGGGGGTGGAGCGTACTTTGCCAAGAGACCCAGTACTTC.

This chain uses TRBV6-6 with TRBJ2-5; D is unclear. Germline V gives CDR1 MNHNY, CDR2 SVGAGI (reference sequence). V was cut by 4 bases and J by 5 bases, with 8 bases left in between. CDR3 size: 12 residues. CDR3: CASSFSRETQYF. The CDR3 DNA reads as TGTGCCAGCAGTTTCTCCCGGGAGACCCAGTACTTC.

Regarding this clone: At one end, the junction sequence differs from germline, possibly due to a read error. The V call is TRBV29-1, the J call TRBJ2-1, with a possible D match to TRBD2 (5 bases). The length of the CDR3 is 15 residues. CDR1 is SQVTM, CDR2 ANQGSEA, per germline. CDR3 residues: CSVATSFTSHNEQFF. The DNA for the CDR3 is TGCAGCGTTGCCACTAGTTTTACCTCCCACAATGAGCAGTTCTTC.

On this clone: The junction departs from germline at one end; a sequencing error may be responsible. The V and J genes are TRBV7-6 and TRBJ2-3; TRBD2 agrees at 8 bases. This CDR3 spans 14 amino acids. Germline assignment: CDR1 SGHVS and CDR2 FNYEAQ. CDR3 sequence reads: CASSLAGSTDTQYF. CDR3 sequence (DNA): TGTGCCAGCAGCCTAGCGGGCAGCACAGATACGCAGTATTTT.

This clone showed up just once. The rearrangement links TRBV7-2 to TRBJ1-4; TRBD1 matches at 8 bases. The CDR3 length is 15 residues. V shed 5 bases, J shed 3 bases, and the junction held 5 bases outside the gene matches. Per the germline V gene, CDR1 is SGHTA and CDR2 is FQGNSA. The CDR3 nucleotides are TGTGCCAGCAGCGGACAGACAGGGGCTAATGAAAAACTGTTTTTT. This codes for CASSGQTGANEKLFF.

This clone has a handful of counts. The V gene is TRBV28, the J gene TRBJ1-3; D is uncertain. Trimming removed 4 bases from V and 4 bases from J, with 2 bases in between. The CDR3 totals 11 residues. Germline values: CDR1 MDHEN, CDR2 SYDVKM. CDR3 loop: CASSSGNTIYF. The CDR3 DNA is TGTGCCAGCAGTTCAGGAAACACCATATATTTT.

The sample holds a few counts of this clone. The sample has other DNA sequences that encode this CDR3 too. The CDR3 DNA reads TGTGCCAGCAGCTCCGGACAGAACTACGAGCAGTACTTC. Protein sequence: CASSSGQNYEQYF. This chain uses TRBV5-4 with TRBJ2-7, with a weak D call TRBD1 (6 bases). The CDR3 totals 13 residues. With 3 bases removed from V and 3 bases from J, the gap between germline ends came to 10 bases. Germline V gene lookup returns CDR1 SGHNT and CDR2 YYREEE (reference sequence).

V usage is TRBV6-5 and J usage is TRBJ2-3, with a possible D match to TRBD2 (6 bases). Trimming took off 7 bases at V and 6 bases at J, with 20 bases between the two ends. Germline CDR1 and CDR2: MNHEY and SVGAGI. The CDR3 length is 15 residues. DNA of the CDR3: TGTGCCAGCACTTCGCGGGATCTTAGCCCGGATACGCAGTATTTT. The encoded protein is CASTSRDLSPDTQYF.